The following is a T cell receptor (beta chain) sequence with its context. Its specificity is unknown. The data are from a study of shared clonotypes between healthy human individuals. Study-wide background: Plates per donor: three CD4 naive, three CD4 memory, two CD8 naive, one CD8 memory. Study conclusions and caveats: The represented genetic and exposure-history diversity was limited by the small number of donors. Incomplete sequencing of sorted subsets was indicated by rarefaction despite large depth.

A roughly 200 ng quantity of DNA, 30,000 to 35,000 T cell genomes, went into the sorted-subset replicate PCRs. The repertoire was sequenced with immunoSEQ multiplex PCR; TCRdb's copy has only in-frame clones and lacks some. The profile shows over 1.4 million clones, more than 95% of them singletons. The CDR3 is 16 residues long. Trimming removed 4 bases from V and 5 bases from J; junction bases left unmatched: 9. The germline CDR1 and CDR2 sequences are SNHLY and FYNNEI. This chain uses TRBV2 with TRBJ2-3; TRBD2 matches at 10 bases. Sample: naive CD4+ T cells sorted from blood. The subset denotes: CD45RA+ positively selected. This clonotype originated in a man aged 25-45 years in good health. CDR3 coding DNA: TGTGCCAGCAGTGCATCTAGCGGGAGTTGGCAAGATACGCAGTATTTT. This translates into CASSASSGSWQDTQYF. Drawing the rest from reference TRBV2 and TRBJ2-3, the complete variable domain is EPEVTQTPSHQVTQMGQEVILRCVPISNHLYFYWYRQILGQKVEFLVSFYNNEISEKSEIFDDQFSVERPDGSNFTLKIRSTKLEDSAMYFCASSASSGSWQDTQYFGPGTRLTVL.